The sequence of this TCR beta chain was determined in a study of blood T cells in healthy people across ages. Findings and limits, study-wide: While age rose, TCR beta diversity per million T cells dropped in a roughly linear way. Diversity estimated from one million T cells was considered an underestimate.

Concerning this clonotype itself: Its antigen is unknown.

Primers used in a second PCR of about 7 to 12 cycles were a sample-barcoded 5' primer and a J-beta primer mix. Using its own MiXCR run on the 5' RACE reads, TCRdb lists one record per CDR3 protein. The table records 1.5 million or so distinct CDR3 sequences, around 42% of them present only once. Caucasian, healthy and from Russia, the donors were aged between 6 and 90. Samples each had at least 5.5 micrograms of total RNA extracted. The CDR3 runs 11 residues. CDR1 DFQATT and CDR2 SNEGSKA come from the germline V gene (reference sequence). V lost 0 bases and J lost 13, with 12 bases in between. The rearrangement links TRBV20-1 to TRBJ1-1; tentatively, D is TRBD1 (5 bases). The source of this sequence is a woman between 18 and 30 years old in good health. The source material was blood. Written as DNA, the CDR3 is TGCAGTGCTAGAGACCAGGGTATCGTTTTCTTT. It specifies CSARDQGIVFF.